The clone carrying this TCR beta chain was observed a single time. Its specificity is unknown. This sample stems from a study of blood T cells in healthy people across ages. Study-wide results and limits: Older age went with lower TCR beta diversity per million T cells, in a roughly linear way.

A J-beta primer mix and a sample-barcoded 5' primer were used in a second PCR of about 6 to 12 cycles. One entry per CDR3 protein, called by TCRdb with MiXCR from the 5' RACE reads. Among 500,000 to 600,000 distinct CDR3 sequences listed, about 25% were seen once. V was cut by 6 bases and J by 0 bases, with 13 bases left in between. This CDR3 has 14 residues. The germline V gene has CDR1 DFQATT and CDR2 SNEGSKA (reference sequence). Sequencing input: blood. The gene calls are TRBV20-1 and TRBJ2-3; D call uncertain. The clonotype originates from a woman between 65 and 79 years old in good health. The CDR3 protein is CSANLEGSTDTQYF. The CDR3 DNA reads TGCAGTGCCAACCTAGAAGGGAGCACAGATACGCAGTATTTT.